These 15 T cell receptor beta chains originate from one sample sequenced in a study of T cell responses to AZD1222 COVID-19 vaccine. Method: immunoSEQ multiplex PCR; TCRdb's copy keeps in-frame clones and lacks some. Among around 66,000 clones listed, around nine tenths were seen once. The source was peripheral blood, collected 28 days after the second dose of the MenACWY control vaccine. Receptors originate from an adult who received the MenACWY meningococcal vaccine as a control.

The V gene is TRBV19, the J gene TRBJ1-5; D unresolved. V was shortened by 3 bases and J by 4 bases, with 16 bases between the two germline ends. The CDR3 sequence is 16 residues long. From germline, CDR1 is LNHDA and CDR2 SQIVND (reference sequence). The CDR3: CASSMRAGRTNQPQHF. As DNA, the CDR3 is TGTGCCAGTAGTATGAGGGCAGGTAGAACAAATCAGCCCCAGCATTTT.

The CDR3 coding sequence is TGCGCCAGCAGCTTCCCCGGGACAGGCAGCTCCTACAATGAGCAGTTCTTC. Amino acid sequence: CASSFPGTGSSYNEQFF. This chain uses TRBV5-1 with TRBJ2-1; 8 positions agree with TRBD1. The CDR3 loop spans 17 amino acids. With V trimmed by 2 bases and J by 0 bases, 7 bases remained unmatched. The V gene's germline CDR1 is SGHRS and CDR2 YFSETQ.

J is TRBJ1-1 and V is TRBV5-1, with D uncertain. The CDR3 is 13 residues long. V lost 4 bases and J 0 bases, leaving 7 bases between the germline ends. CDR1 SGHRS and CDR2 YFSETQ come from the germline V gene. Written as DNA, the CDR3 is TGCGCCAGCAGCCTGACATTGAACACTGAAGCTTTCTTT. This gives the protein CASSLTLNTEAFF.

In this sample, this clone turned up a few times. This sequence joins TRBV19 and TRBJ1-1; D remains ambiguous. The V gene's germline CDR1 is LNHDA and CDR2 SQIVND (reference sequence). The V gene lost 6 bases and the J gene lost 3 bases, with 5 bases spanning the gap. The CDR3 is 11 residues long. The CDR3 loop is CASRVDTEAFF. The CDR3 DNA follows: TGTGCCAGTAGGGTGGACACTGAAGCTTTCTTT.

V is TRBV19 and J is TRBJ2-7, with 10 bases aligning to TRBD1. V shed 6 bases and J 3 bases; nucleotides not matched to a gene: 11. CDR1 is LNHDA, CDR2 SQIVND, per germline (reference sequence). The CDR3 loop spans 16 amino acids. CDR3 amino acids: CASRPRQGADHYEQYF. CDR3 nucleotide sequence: TGTGCCAGTAGGCCCAGACAGGGGGCAGATCACTACGAGCAGTACTTC.

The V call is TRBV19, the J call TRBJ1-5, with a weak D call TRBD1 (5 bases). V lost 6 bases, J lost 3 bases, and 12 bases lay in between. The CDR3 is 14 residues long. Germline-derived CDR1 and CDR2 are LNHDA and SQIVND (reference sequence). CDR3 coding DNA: TGTGCCAGTAGCGGGTGGGGGAACAATCAGCCCCAGCATTTT. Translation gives CASSGWGNNQPQHF.

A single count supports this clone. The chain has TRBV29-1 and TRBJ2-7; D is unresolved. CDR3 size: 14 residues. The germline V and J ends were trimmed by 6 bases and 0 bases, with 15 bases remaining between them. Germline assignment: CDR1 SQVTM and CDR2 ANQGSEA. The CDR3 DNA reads TGCAGCGTCCGCCCGGGCCCCAGCTCCTACGAGCAGTACTTC. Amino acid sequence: CSVRPGPSSYEQYF.

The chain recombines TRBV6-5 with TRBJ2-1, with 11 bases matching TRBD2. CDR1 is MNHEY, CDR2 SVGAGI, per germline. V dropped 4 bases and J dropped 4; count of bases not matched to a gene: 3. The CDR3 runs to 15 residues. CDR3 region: CASSSLAGGYNEQFF. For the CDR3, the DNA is TGTGCCAGCAGTTCCCTAGCGGGGGGTTACAATGAGCAGTTCTTC.

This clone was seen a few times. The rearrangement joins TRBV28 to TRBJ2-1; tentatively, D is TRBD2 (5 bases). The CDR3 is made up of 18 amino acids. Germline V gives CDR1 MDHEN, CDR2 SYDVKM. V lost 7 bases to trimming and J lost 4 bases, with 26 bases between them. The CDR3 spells CASIPLERTDPTYNEQFF. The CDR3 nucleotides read TGTGCCAGCATCCCCTTAGAGCGGACGGACCCCACTTACAATGAGCAGTTCTTC.

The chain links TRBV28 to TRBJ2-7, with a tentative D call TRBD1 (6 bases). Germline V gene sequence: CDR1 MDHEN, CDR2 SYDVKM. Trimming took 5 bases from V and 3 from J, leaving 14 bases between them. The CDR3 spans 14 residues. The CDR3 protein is CASSPQGRGYEQYF. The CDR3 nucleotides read TGTGCCAGCAGTCCACAGGGAAGGGGCTACGAGCAGTACTTC.

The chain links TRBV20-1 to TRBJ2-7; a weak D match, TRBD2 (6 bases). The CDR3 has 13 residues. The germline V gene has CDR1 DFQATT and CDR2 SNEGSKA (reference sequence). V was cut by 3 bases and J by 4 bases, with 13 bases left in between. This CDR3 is CSASRGGRYEQYF. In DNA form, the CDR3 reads TGCAGTGCTAGTCGTGGAGGGAGGTACGAGCAGTACTTC.

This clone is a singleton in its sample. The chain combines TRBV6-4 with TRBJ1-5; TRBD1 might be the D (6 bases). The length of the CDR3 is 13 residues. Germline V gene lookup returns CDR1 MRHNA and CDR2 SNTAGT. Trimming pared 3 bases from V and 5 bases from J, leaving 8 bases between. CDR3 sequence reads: CASSEDSYQPQHF. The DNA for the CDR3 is TGTGCCAGCAGTGAGGACAGCTATCAGCCCCAGCATTTT.

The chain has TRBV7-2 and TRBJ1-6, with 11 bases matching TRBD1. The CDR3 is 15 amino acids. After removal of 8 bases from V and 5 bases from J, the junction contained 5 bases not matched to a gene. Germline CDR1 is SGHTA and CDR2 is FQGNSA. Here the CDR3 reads CASSRTGGDNSPLHF. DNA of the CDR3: TGTGCCAGCTCTAGGACAGGGGGCGATAATTCACCCCTCCACTTT.

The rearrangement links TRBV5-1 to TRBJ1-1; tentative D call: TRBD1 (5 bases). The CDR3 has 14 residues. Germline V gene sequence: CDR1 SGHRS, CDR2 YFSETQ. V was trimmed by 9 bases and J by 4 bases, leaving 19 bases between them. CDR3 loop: CATSPGPGTTEAFF. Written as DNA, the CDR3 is TGCGCCACCTCCCCCGGGCCCGGGACCACTGAAGCTTTCTTT.

Here the CDR3 DNA reads TGTGCCAGCAGTGCCGGGACAGCCTCCTACGAGCAGTACTTC. Translation gives CASSAGTASYEQYF. The chain has TRBV28 and TRBJ2-7, with 7 bases matching TRBD1. The germline V gene has CDR1 MDHEN and CDR2 SYDVKM. The CDR3 has 14 amino acids. The trim removed 5 bases at V and 0 bases at J, leaving 4 bases unmatched.